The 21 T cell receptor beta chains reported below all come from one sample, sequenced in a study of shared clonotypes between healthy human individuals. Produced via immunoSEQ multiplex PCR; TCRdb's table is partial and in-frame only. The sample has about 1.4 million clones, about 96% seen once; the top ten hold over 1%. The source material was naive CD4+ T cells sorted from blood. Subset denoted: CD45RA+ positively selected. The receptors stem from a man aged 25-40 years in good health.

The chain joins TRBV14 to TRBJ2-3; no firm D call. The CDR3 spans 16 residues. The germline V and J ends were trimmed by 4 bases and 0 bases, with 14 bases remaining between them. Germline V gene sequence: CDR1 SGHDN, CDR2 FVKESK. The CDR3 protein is CASSPRTPHSTDTQYF. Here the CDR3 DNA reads TGTGCCAGCAGCCCCCGAACCCCACACAGCACAGATACGCAGTATTTT. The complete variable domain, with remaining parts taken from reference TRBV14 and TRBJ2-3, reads EAGVTQFPSHSVIEKGQTVTLRCDPISGHDNLYWYRRVMGKEIKFLLHFVKESKQDESGMPNNRFLAERTGGTYSTLKVQPAELEDSGVYFCASSPRTPHSTDTQYFGPGTRLTVL.

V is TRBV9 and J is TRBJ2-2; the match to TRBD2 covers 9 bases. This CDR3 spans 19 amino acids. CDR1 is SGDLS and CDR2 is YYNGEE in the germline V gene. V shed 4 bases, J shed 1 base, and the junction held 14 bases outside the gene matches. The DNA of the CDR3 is TGTGCCAGCAGCCCCCGAGGGGGACTAGCCAAGGGGAACACCGGGGAGCTGTTTTTT. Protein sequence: CASSPRGGLAKGNTGELFF.

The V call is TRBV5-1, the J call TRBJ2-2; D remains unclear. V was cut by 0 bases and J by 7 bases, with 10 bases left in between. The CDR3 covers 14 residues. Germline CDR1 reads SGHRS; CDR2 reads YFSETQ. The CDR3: CASSLALGGGELFF. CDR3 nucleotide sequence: TGCGCCAGCAGCTTGGCCCTAGGTGGCGGGGAGCTGTTTTTT. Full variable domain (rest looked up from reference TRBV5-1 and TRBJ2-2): KAGVTQTPRYLIKTRGQQVTLSCSPISGHRSVSWYQQTPGQGLQFLFEYFSETQRNKGNFPGRFSGRQFSNSRSEMNVSTLELGDSALYLCASSLALGGGELFFGEGSRLTVL.

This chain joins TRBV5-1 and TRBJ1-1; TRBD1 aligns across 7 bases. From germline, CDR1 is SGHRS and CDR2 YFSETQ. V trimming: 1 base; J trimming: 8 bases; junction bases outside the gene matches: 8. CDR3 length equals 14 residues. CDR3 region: CASSLLGRQGEAFF. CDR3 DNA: TGCGCCAGCAGCTTGTTGGGGCGACAGGGAGAAGCTTTCTTT.

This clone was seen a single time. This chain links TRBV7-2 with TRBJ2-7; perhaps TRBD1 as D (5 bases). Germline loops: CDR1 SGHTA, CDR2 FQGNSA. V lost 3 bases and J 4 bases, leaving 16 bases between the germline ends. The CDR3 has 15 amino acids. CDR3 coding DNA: TGTGCCAGCAGCTTGGGGCTGGGCCCCAGGTACGAGCAGTACTTC. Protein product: CASSLGLGPRYEQYF.

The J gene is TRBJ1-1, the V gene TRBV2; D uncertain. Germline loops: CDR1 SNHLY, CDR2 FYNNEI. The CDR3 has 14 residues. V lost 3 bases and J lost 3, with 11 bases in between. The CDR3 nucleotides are TGTGCCAGCAGTGATGGAAGGGTTTACACTGAAGCTTTCTTT. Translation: CASSDGRVYTEAFF. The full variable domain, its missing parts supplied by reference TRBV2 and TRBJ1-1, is EPEVTQTPSHQVTQMGQEVILRCVPISNHLYFYWYRQILGQKVEFLVSFYNNEISEKSEIFDDQFSVERPDGSNFTLKIRSTKLEDSAMYFCASSDGRVYTEAFFGQGTRLTVV.

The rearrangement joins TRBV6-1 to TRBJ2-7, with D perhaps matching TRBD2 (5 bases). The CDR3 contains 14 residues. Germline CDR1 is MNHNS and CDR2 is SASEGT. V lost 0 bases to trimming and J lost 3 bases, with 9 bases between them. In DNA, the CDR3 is TGTGCCAGCAGTGAAGCGCTTCGGGGCTACGAGCAGTACTTC. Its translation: CASSEALRGYEQYF.

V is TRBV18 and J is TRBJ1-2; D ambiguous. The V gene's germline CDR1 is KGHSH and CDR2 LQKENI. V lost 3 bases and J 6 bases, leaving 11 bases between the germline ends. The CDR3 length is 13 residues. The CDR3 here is CASSPDGQNGYTF. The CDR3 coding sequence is TGTGCCAGCTCACCCGATGGGCAAAATGGCTACACCTTC.

The CDR3 spells CASRVTGANVLTF. CDR3 DNA sequence: TGTGCCAGCAGGGTTACTGGGGCCAACGTCCTGACTTTC. V is TRBV7-2 and J is TRBJ2-6; D not resolved. V lost 6 bases, J lost 2 bases, and 5 bases lay in between. Germline CDR1 and CDR2: SGHTA and FQGNSA. The CDR3 covers 13 residues.

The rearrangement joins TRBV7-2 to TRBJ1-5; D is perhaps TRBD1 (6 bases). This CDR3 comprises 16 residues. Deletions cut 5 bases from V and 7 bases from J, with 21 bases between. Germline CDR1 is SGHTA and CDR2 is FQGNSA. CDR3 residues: CASSPSTRAGGQPQHF. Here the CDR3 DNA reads TGTGCCAGCAGCCCATCGACGCGAGCGGGGGGCCAGCCCCAGCATTTT. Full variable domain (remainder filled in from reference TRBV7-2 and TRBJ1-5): GAGVSQSPSNKVTEKGKDVELRCDPISGHTALYWYRQSLGQGLEFLIYFQGNSAPDKSGLPSDRFSAERTGGSVSTLTIQRTQQEDSAVYLCASSPSTRAGGQPQHFGDGTRLSIL.

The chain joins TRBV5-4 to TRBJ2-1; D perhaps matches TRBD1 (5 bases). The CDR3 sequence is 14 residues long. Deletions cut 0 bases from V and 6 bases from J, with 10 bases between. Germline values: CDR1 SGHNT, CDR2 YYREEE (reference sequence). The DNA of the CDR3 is TGTGCCAGCAGCTTGGTGTCCAGGGCCAATGAGCAGTTCTTC. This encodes CASSLVSRANEQFF. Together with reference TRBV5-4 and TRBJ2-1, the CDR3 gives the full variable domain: ETGVTQSPTHLIKTRGQQVTLRCSSQSGHNTVSWYQQALGQGPQFIFQYYREEENGRGNFPPRFSGLQFPNYSSELNVNALELDDSALYLCASSLVSRANEQFFGPGTRLTVL.

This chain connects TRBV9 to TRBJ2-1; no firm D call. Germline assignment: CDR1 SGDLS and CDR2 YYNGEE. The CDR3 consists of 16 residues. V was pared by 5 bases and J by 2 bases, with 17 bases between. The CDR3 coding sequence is TGTGCCAGCAGTCGTACAGCTAGTGCCACCTACAATGAGCAGTTCTTC. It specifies CASSRTASATYNEQFF.

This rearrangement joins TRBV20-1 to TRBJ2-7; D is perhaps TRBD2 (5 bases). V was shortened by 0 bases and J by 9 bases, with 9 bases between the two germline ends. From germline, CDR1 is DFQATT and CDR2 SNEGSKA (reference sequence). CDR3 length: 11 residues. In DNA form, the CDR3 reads TGCAGTGCTAGAGATCTCACTAGGCAGTACTTC. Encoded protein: CSARDLTRQYF.

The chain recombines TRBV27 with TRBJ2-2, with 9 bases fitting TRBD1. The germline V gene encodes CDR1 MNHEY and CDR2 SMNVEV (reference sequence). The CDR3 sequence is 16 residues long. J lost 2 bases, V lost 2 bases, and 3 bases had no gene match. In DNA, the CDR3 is TGTGCCAGCAGTTTAAGGGGACAGGGAAACACCGGGGAGCTGTTTTTT. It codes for CASSLRGQGNTGELFF.

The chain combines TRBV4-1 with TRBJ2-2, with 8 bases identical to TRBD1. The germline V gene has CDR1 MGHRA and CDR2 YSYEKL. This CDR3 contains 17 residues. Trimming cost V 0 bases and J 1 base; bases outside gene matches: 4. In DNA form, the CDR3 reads TGCGCCAGCAGCCAAGAAGGGACAGGCCTGAACACCGGGGAGCTGTTTTTT. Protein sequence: CASSQEGTGLNTGELFF.

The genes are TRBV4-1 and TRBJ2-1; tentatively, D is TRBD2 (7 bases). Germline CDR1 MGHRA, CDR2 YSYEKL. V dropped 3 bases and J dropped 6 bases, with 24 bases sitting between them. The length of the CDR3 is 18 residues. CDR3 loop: CASSHSPTGGGAPNEQFF. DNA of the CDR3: TGCGCCAGCAGCCATAGCCCCACGGGGGGCGGAGCCCCCAATGAGCAGTTCTTC.

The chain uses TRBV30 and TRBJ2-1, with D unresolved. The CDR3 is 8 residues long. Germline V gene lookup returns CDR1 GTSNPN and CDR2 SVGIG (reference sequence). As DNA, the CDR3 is TGTGGAGGCAATGAGCAGTTCTTC. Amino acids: CGGNEQFF.

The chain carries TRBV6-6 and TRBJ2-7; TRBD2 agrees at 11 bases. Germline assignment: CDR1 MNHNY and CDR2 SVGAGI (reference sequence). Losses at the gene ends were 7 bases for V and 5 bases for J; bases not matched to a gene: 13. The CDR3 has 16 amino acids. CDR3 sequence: CASTLAGGSFLDEQYF. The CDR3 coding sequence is TGTGCCAGCACCTTAGCGGGAGGGTCTTTCCTCGACGAGCAGTACTTC.

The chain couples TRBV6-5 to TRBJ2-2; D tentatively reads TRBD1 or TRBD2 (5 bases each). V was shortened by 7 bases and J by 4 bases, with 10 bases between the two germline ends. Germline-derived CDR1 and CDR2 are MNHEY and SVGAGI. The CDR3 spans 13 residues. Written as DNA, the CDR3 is TGTGCCAGCAAGTCAGGGACCACCGGGGAGCTGTTTTTT. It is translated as CASKSGTTGELFF.

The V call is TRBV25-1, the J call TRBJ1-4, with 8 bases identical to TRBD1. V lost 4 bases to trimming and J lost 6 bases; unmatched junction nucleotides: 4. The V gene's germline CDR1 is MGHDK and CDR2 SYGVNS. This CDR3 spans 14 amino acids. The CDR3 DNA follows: TGTGCCAGCAGTGCGGACAGGGTAGATGAAAAACTGTTTTTT. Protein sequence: CASSADRVDEKLFF. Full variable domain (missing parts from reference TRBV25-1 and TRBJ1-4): EADIYQTPRYLVIGTGKKITLECSQTMGHDKMYWYQQDPGMELHLIHYSYGVNSTEKGDLSSESTVSRIRTEHFPLTLESARPSHTSQYLCASSADRVDEKLFFGSGTQLSVL.

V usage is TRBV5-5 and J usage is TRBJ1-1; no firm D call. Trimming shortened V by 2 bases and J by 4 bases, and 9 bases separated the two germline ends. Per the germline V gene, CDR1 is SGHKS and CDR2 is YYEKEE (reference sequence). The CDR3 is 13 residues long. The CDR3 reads CASSFLGSTEAFF. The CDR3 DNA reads TGTGCCAGCAGCTTTCTAGGATCCACTGAAGCTTTCTTT.